Below, 28 T cell receptor beta chains from the same sample are listed, as sequenced in a study of T-cell reconstitution after alpha-beta-depleted transplantation in children. Unique molecular identifiers featured in how the TCRbeta library was prepared. From the PCR reads, TCRdb called clonotypes with MiXCR, one entry per CDR3 protein. There are hundreds of thousands of distinct CDR3 sequences in the sample; more than 10% occur only once, and about 2.6% lies in the top ten. This specimen was PBMCs from the stem cell graft donor, taken from the stem cell graft. Receptor source: a human donor who donated a stem cell graft to a child with acute lymphoblastic leukemia.

This clonotype was picked up many times. The chain recombines TRBV20-1 with TRBJ2-7, with D possibly being TRBD2 (6 bases). The CDR3 sequence is 13 residues long. Germline V gene sequence: CDR1 DFQATT, CDR2 SNEGSKA (reference sequence). Deletions cut 4 bases from V and 3 bases from J, with 13 bases between. The CDR3 DNA reads as TGCAGTGCTACTCCAGGAGGGATCTACGAGCAGTACTTC. Amino acids: CSATPGGIYEQYF.

This clonotype appeared many times. The rearrangement joins TRBV20-1 to TRBJ1-2; 7 bases fit TRBD1. From germline, CDR1 is DFQATT and CDR2 SNEGSKA (reference sequence). This CDR3 has 13 residues. V was pared by 1 base and J by 8 bases, with 7 bases of the junction left unmatched. In nucleotides, the CDR3 is TGCAGTGCTAGAGGGGAGGGGGCAGGGGGCTACACCTTC. Residues: CSARGEGAGGYTF.

This clonotype was counted only a few times. The V call is TRBV30, the J call TRBJ2-3, with 7 bases fitting TRBD1. Germline loops: CDR1 GTSNPN, CDR2 SVGIG (reference sequence). The CDR3 runs to 13 residues. The ends lost 2 bases at V and 4 bases at J; junction bases unmatched: 3. This chain's CDR3 is CAWSRGTADTQYF. The DNA of the CDR3 is TGTGCCTGGAGTAGAGGGACAGCAGATACGCAGTATTTT.

This clonotype was detected many times. V usage is TRBV5-5 and J usage is TRBJ2-6; 8 positions match TRBD1. This CDR3 contains 18 residues. With 0 bases clipped from V and 1 base from J, the junction kept 6 bases outside the gene matches. Germline V lookup: CDR1 SGHKS, CDR2 YYEKEE (reference sequence). The DNA for the CDR3 is TGTGCCAGCAGCTTGGAGGGACAGGTGTTGTCTGGGGCCAACGTCCTGACTTTC. Protein product: CASSLEGQVLSGANVLTF. Full variable domain (outside the CDR3, taken from reference TRBV5-5 and TRBJ2-6): DAGVTQSPTHLIKTRGQQVTLRCSPISGHKSVSWYQQVLGQGPQFIFQYYEKEERGRGNFPDRFSARQFPNYSSELNVNALLLGDSALYLCASSLEGQVLSGANVLTFGAGSRLTVL.

This clonotype was counted only a few times. The chain combines TRBV6-1 with TRBJ2-2; D might be TRBD1 (6 bases). V shed 6 bases and J shed 1 base, with 18 bases lying between them. This CDR3 has 17 residues. The germline V gene encodes CDR1 MNHNS and CDR2 SASEGT. The CDR3 reads CASRRRQDRLNTGELFF. The CDR3 DNA follows: TGTGCCAGCAGGCGAAGACAGGACAGATTGAACACCGGGGAGCTGTTTTTT.

Remarks on this clonotype: A read error is possible here, since a much larger clone lies one base away. V is TRBV20-1 and J is TRBJ2-7, with 10 bases matching TRBD1. The CDR3 length is 16 residues. The germline gives CDR1 DFQATT, CDR2 SNEGSKA (reference sequence). The CDR3, as DNA: TGCAGTGCTAGAGTCGAACCGGGACAGGGGACCTACGCGCAGTACTTC. Amino acids: CSARVEPGQGTYAQYF.

This clonotype occurred many times. This rearrangement joins TRBV12-3 or TRBV12-4 to TRBJ2-6; D gene ambiguous. Trimming took 9 bases from V and 2 from J, leaving 23 bases between them. This CDR3 has 18 residues. CDR3 amino acids: CASTTTSRLLPGANVLTF. DNA of the CDR3: TGTGCCAGTACCACTACCAGCAGGCTTCTACCTGGGGCCAACGTCCTGACTTTC.

This clonotype has a count of ten or more. The genes are TRBV29-1 and TRBJ2-3; 9 bases map to TRBD1. Germline loops: CDR1 SQVTM, CDR2 ANQGSEA. V shed 4 bases, J shed 5 bases, and the junction held 10 bases outside the gene matches. This CDR3 has 15 amino acids. CDR3 loop: CSVVSHRGRGDTQYF. The CDR3 DNA follows: TGCAGCGTTGTTTCCCACAGGGGGCGCGGAGATACGCAGTATTTT.

This clonotype appeared many times. The chain links TRBV6-2 or TRBV6-3 to TRBJ2-2; D gene unclear. The germline CDR1 and CDR2 sequences are MNHEY and SVGEGT. CDR3 length: 14 amino acids. Trimming removed 1 base from V and 7 bases from J, with 10 bases in between. The CDR3 DNA is TGTGCCAGCAGTTACTTGGACCGGATCGGGGAGCTGTTTTTT. Encoded protein: CASSYLDRIGELFF.

The chain links TRBV18 to TRBJ1-4, with TRBD1 matching 7 bases. This CDR3 contains 13 residues. V shed 3 bases and J 5 bases; nucleotides not matched to a gene: 0. Germline CDR1 is KGHSH and CDR2 is LQKENI. CDR3 sequence reads: CASSPDRNEKLFF. The DNA of the CDR3 is TGTGCCAGCTCACCGGACAGGAATGAAAAACTGTTTTTT.

This clonotype showed up just a few times. The V gene is TRBV27, the J gene TRBJ2-7, with 12 bases that match TRBD2. Looked up from germline, CDR1 is MNHEY and CDR2 is SMNVEV (reference sequence). The CDR3 covers 18 residues. Germline trimming cut 5 bases from V and 4 bases from J; bases unmatched to any gene: 15. CDR3 amino acids: CASSPRGGLAGKWYEQYF. For the CDR3, the DNA is TGTGCCAGCAGTCCCAGAGGAGGACTAGCGGGAAAGTGGTACGAGCAGTACTTC.

There are a few counts of this clonotype. V gene TRBV5-1 combines with J gene TRBJ2-6; TRBD1 matches at 7 bases. Trimming took 4 bases from V and 0 from J; bases not matched to a gene: 7. CDR3 length: 17 residues. CDR1 is SGHRS, CDR2 YFSETQ, per germline. The CDR3 region is CASSEGSGGSGANVLTF. The CDR3 DNA is TGCGCCAGCAGCGAGGGATCAGGGGGCTCTGGGGCCAACGTCCTGACTTTC.

Worth noting for this clonotype: This may be a read error: a much more frequent sequence differs by one nucleotide. J is TRBJ2-7 and V is TRBV5-1, with 9 bases identical to TRBD1. CDR3 size: 15 residues. In germline, CDR1 is SGHRS, CDR2 YFSETQ. This chain's CDR3 is CASSEPGQGTYGQYF. The CDR3 DNA follows: TGCGCCAGCAGCGAACCGGGACAGGGAACCTACGGGCAGTACTTC.

This clonotype was found many times. J is TRBJ1-2 and V is TRBV27; 11 nucleotides match TRBD1. Germline values: CDR1 MNHEY, CDR2 SMNVEV (reference sequence). The length of the CDR3 is 17 residues. V was clipped by 1 base and J by 7 bases; unmatched bases: 11. CDR3 in DNA: TGTGCCAGCAGTTTATGGTCCGGACAGGGGGCTATGTGTGGCTACACCTTC. Protein: CASSLWSGQGAMCGYTF.

This clonotype was picked up a small number of times. The chain uses TRBV7-2 and TRBJ2-2; no clear D gene. The CDR3 runs 17 residues. CDR1 is SGHTA, CDR2 FQGNSA, per germline. Trimming pared 0 bases from V and 3 bases from J, leaving 14 bases between. The CDR3 DNA reads TGTGCCAGCAGCTTAGCTCCTACAACAGACGACACCGGGGAGCTGTTTTTT. Protein: CASSLAPTTDDTGELFF.

This clonotype was recorded at least ten times. This sequence joins TRBV27 and TRBJ2-3; D not certain. This CDR3 region has 11 residues. Germline values: CDR1 MNHEY, CDR2 SMNVEV (reference sequence). V lost 6 bases, J lost 5 bases, and 6 bases lay in between. CDR3 sequence reads: CASRGQDTQYF. The DNA of the CDR3 is TGTGCCAGCAGGGGCCAAGATACGCAGTATTTT.

This clonotype has ten or more counts. V usage is TRBV7-9 and J usage is TRBJ2-7; tentative D call: TRBD2 (6 bases). The CDR3 consists of 14 residues. V lost 3 bases, J lost 5 bases, and 14 bases lay in between. The germline V gene encodes CDR1 SEHNR and CDR2 FQNEAQ (reference sequence). Here the CDR3 DNA reads TGTGCCAGCAGCTTGCAGGTATGGGAGGACGAGCAGTACTTC. As protein: CASSLQVWEDEQYF.

This clonotype has at least ten counts. V and J are TRBV3-1 and TRBJ2-5; D is possibly TRBD2 (7 bases). Germline V gene data show CDR1 as LGHDT and CDR2 as YNNKEL (reference sequence). V was clipped by 7 bases and J by 1 base, with 16 bases between them. The CDR3 is made up of 15 amino acids. The CDR3 here is CASNLKRDTQETQYF. As DNA, the CDR3 is TGTGCCAGCAACCTTAAGCGGGACACCCAAGAGACCCAGTACTTC.

In this sample, this clonotype turned up many times. CDR3 residues: CASIPRGLAGHTDTQYF. The CDR3, as DNA: TGTGCCAGCATCCCACGGGGACTAGCGGGACACACAGATACGCAGTATTTT. The chain employs TRBV12-3 or TRBV12-4 and TRBJ2-3; 13 nucleotides match TRBD2. The CDR3 consists of 17 residues. The V segment lost 7 bases and the J segment 2 bases; nucleotides outside the gene matches: 9.

This clonotype was counted at least ten times. The rearrangement uses TRBV20-1 and TRBJ1-1; TRBD1 aligns across 7 bases. After removal of 6 bases from V and 1 base from J, the junction contained 11 bases not matched to a gene. The CDR3 is 15 amino acids. The germline gives CDR1 DFQATT, CDR2 SNEGSKA (reference sequence). The CDR3 DNA is TGCAGTGCCAGGTCCACTGGACAGGCGAACACTGAAGCTTTCTTT. Translated, it gives CSARSTGQANTEAFF.

V is TRBV5-6 and J is TRBJ1-1, with unresolved D. The CDR3 covers 14 residues. V was trimmed by 1 base and J by 1 base, leaving 8 bases between them. Germline loops: CDR1 SGHDT, CDR2 YYEEEE. As DNA, the CDR3 is TGTGCCAGCAGCTTGTTCCCGCGGAACACTGAAGCTTTCTTT. It specifies CASSLFPRNTEAFF. The complete variable domain, with remaining parts taken from reference TRBV5-6 and TRBJ1-1, reads DAGVTQSPTHLIKTRGQQVTLRCSPKSGHDTVSWYQQALGQGPQFIFQYYEEEERQRGNFPDRFSGHQFPNYSSELNVNALLLGDSALYLCASSLFPRNTEAFFGQGTRLTVV.

The V gene is TRBV10-3, the J gene TRBJ2-2; maybe TRBD1 (6 bases). Germline CDR1 is ENHRY and CDR2 is SYGVKD. CDR3 length: 16 residues. Trimming stripped 6 bases from V and 2 bases from J, with 16 bases between. CDR3 DNA sequence: TGTGCCATCAGGGCCCCAGGGGAGCTAAACACCGGGGAGCTGTTTTTT. Protein: CAIRAPGELNTGELFF.

This clonotype was found many times. J is TRBJ1-2 and V is TRBV6-6, with D uncertain. CDR3 length: 11 amino acids. V lost 5 bases and J 6 bases, leaving 7 bases between the germline ends. CDR1 MNHNY and CDR2 SVGAGI come from the germline V gene (reference sequence). CDR3 sequence reads: CASSPYDGYTF. CDR3 bases: TGTGCCAGCAGTCCCTATGATGGCTACACCTTC.

This clonotype occurred many times. V and J are TRBV29-1 and TRBJ2-2; D tentatively fits TRBD1 or TRBD2 (5 bases each). The CDR3 consists of 15 residues. Germline CDR1 SQVTM, CDR2 ANQGSEA. V was shortened by 1 base and J by 4 bases, with 13 bases between the two germline ends. CDR3 sequence: CSVEAGTGPTGELFF. The DNA of the CDR3 is TGCAGCGTTGAAGCAGGGACCGGGCCCACCGGGGAGCTGTTTTTT.

The gene calls are TRBV20-1 and TRBJ2-7, with TRBD2 identical over 10 bases. The CDR3 spans 20 residues. Looked up from germline, CDR1 is DFQATT and CDR2 is SNEGSKA (reference sequence). The V segment lost 2 bases and the J segment 0 bases; nucleotides outside the gene matches: 19. The DNA of the CDR3 is TGCAGTGCTAGACTGTTTTTGGGGAAGGACCGGACTAGCGGCTCCTACGAGCAGTACTTC. Translated, it gives CSARLFLGKDRTSGSYEQYF.

The sample holds many counts of this clonotype. The chain couples TRBV12-3 or TRBV12-4 to TRBJ2-7, with D possibly TRBD1 on 6 matching bases. Trimming left V 6 bases short and J 2 bases short, with 14 bases between. The CDR3 is 14 residues long. The CDR3 loop is CASRTRTDPYEQYF. In DNA form, the CDR3 reads TGTGCCAGCAGGACAAGGACAGATCCCTACGAGCAGTACTTC.

This sequence joins TRBV6-1 and TRBJ2-4, with unresolved D. The CDR3 extends over 14 amino acids. Trimming took 1 base from V and 0 from J, leaving 4 bases between them. Germline lookup yields CDR1 MNHNS and CDR2 SASEGT. CDR3 residues: CASSEGVAKNIQYF. The CDR3, as DNA: TGTGCCAGCAGTGAAGGGGTAGCCAAAAACATTCAGTACTTC.

Details on this clonotype: A much more abundant neighbour one base away suggests this may be a read error. The chain carries TRBV15 and TRBJ2-6; TRBD2 agrees at 7 bases. The CDR3 runs 15 residues. CDR1 and CDR2 (germline): LNHNV, YYDKDF (reference sequence). The CDR3 loop is CATSRVQRGANGLTF. The CDR3 coding sequence is TGTGCCACCAGCAGAGTACAGCGGGGAGCCAACGGCCTGACTTTC.